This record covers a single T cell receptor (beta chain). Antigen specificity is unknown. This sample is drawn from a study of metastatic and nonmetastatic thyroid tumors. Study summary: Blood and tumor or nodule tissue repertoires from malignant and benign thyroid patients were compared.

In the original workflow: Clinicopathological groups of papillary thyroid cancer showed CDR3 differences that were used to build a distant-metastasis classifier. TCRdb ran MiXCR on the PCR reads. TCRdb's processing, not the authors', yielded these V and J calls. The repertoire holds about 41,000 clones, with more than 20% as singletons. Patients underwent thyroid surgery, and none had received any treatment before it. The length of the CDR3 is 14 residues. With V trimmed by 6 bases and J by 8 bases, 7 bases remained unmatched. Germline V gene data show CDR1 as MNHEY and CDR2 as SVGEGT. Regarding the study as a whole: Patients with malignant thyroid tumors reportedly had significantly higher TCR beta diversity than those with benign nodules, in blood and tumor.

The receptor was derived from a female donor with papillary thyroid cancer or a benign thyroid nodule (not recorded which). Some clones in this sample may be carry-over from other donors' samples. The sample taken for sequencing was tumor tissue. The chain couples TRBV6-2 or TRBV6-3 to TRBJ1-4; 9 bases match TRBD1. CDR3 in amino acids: CASRRQGGKEKLFF. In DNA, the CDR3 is TGTGCCAGCAGACGACAGGGGGGGAAAGAAAAACTGTTTTTT.